Sequencing of this T cell receptor (beta chain) was carried out in a study of regulatory T cells in long-lasting Graves disease. HTBI primers from iRepertoire and Arm-PCR of CDR3 regions yielded the TCR beta libraries. TCRdb used MiXCR to reprocess the multiplex PCR reads, holding one entry per CDR3 protein. The sample lists under 800,000 distinct CDR3 sequences; roughly 16% were seen once. Per the germline V gene, CDR1 is SQVTM and CDR2 is ANQGSEA. CDR3 length: 14 amino acids. Trimming cost V 2 bases and J 4 bases, with 14 bases left between them. Time point denoted: newly diagnosed GD, antithyroid drugs for less than 3 months. The TCR library was made from RNA that had been extracted from PBMCs in TRIzol. A further study also used this sample, focusing on T cells in Graves' hyperthyroidism and ophthalmopathy.

The rearrangement links TRBV29-1 to TRBJ1-2; unclear D gene. This TCR was recovered from a woman between 25 and 40 years old with Graves disease. The source material was peripheral blood mononuclear cells (PBMCs), sampled at new diagnosis, from a patient treated with antithyroid drugs. The CDR3 region has the DNA TGCAGCGTTGAAAGCGAAAGAGGGTCCTATGGCTACACCTTC. Translation: CSVESERGSYGYTF.